This T cell receptor (beta chain) was found in a study of CD8 T cells in Susac syndrome. RNA was extracted with the RNeasy kit, and a quantity of about 0.45 to 1 ug was reverse transcribed using random hexamers. TCRdb re-called the immunoSEQ multiplex PCR reads through MiXCR, storing one row per CDR3 protein. The sample has about 300,000 distinct CDR3 sequences; approximately 85% are singletons. The CDR3 has 13 residues. V was shortened by 6 bases and J by 3 bases, with 15 bases between the two germline ends. CDR1 DFQATT and CDR2 SNEGSKA come from the germline V gene (reference sequence). Sequenced material: CD8+ T cells from PBMCs. This sequence was found in a human donor with multiple sclerosis. J is TRBJ2-7 and V is TRBV20-1, with D possibly being TRBD2 (5 bases). The CDR3 nucleotides read TGCAGTGCCCGCTATTCCGCGGGCTACGAGCAGTACTTC. Its protein is CSARYSAGYEQYF.